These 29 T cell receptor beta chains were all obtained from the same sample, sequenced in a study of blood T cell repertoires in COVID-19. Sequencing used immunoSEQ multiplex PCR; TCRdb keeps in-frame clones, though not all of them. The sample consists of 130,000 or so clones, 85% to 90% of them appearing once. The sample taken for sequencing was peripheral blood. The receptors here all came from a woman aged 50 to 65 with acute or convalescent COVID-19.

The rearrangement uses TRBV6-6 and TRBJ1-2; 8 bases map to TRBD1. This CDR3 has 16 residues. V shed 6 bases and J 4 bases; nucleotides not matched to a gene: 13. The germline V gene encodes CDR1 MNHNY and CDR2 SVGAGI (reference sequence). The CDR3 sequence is CASSQGAGPVGYGYTF. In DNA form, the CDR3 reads TGTGCCAGCAGCCAGGGGGCAGGGCCAGTGGGCTATGGCTACACCTTC.

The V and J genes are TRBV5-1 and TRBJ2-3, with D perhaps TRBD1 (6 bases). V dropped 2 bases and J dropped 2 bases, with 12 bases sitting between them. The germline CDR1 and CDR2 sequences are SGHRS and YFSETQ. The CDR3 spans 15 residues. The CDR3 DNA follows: TGCGCCAGCAGCTTCGAGGGGGATTCCACAGATACGCAGTATTTT. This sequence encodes CASSFEGDSTDTQYF.

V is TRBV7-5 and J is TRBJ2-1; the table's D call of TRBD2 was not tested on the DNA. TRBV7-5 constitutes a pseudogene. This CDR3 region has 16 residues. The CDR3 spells CVRSLSVLAGNNEQFF. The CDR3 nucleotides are TGTGTCAGAAGCTTGTCCGTTCTAGCGGGGAACAATGAGCAGTTCTTC.

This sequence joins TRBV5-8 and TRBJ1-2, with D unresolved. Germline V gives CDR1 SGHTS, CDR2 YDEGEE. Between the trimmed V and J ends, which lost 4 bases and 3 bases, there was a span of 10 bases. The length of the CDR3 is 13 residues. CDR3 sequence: CASSRTVDYGYTF. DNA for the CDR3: TGTGCCAGCAGCCGAACAGTGGACTATGGCTACACCTTC.

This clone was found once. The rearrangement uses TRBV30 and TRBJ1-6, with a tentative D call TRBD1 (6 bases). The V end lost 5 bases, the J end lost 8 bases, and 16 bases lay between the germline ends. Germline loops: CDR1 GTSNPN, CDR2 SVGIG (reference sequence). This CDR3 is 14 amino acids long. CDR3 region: CAWGFQGFDSPLHF. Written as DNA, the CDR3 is TGTGCCTGGGGGTTCCAGGGGTTTGATTCACCCCTCCACTTT. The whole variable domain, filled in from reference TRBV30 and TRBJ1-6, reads SQTIHQWPATLVQPVGSPLSLECTVEGTSNPNLYWYRQAAGRGLQLLFYSVGIGQISSEVPQNLSASRPQDRQFILSSKKLLLSDSGFYLCAWGFQGFDSPLHFGNGTRLTVT.

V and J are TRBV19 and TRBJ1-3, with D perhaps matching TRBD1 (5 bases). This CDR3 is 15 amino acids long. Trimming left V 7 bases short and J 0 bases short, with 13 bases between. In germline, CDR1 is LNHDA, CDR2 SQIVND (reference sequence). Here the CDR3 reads CASNLAGSSGNTIYF. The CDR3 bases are TGTGCCAGTAATCTGGCAGGGTCCTCTGGAAACACCATATATTTT.

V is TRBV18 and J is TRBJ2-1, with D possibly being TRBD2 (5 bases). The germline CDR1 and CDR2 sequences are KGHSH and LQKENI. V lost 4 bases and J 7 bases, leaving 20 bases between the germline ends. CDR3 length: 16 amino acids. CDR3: CASSLRIGDGVNEQFF. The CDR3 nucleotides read TGTGCCAGCTCACTACGAATCGGGGATGGGGTAAATGAGCAGTTCTTC.

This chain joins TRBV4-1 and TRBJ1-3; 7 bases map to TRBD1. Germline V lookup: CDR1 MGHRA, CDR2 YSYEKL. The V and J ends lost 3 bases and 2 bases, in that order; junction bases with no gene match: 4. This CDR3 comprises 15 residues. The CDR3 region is CASSQQGVTGNTIYF. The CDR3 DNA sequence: TGCGCCAGCAGCCAGCAGGGGGTAACTGGAAACACCATATATTTT.

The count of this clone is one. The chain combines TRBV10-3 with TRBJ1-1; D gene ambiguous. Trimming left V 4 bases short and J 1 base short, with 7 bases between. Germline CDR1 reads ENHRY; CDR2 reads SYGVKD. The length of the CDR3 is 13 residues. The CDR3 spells CAISGTANTEAFF. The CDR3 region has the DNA TGTGCCATCAGTGGAACAGCGAACACTGAAGCTTTCTTT.

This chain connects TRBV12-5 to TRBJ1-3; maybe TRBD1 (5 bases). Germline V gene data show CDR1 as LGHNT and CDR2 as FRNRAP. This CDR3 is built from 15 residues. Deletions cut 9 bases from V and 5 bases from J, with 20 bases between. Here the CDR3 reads CASQLRGIMRNTIYF. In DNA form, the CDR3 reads TGTGCTAGCCAACTAAGGGGCATTATGAGAAACACCATATATTTT.

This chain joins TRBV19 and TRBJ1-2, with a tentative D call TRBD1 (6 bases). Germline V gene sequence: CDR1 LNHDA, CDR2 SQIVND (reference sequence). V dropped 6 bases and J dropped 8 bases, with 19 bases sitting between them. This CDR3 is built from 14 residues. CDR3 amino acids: CASSPGGAMGGYTF. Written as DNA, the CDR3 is TGTGCCAGTAGCCCCGGGGGGGCGATGGGCGGCTACACCTTC.

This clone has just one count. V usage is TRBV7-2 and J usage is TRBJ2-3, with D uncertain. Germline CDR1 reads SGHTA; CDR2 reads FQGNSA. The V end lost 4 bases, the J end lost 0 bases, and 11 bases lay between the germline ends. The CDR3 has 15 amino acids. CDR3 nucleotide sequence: TGTGCCAGCAGCTCCCAAATGACTAGCACAGATACGCAGTATTTT. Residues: CASSSQMTSTDTQYF.

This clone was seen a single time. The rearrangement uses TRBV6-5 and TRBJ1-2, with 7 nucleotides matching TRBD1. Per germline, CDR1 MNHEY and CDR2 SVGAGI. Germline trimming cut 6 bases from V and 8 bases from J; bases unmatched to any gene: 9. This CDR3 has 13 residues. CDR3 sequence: CASSPTGKRGYTF. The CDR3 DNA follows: TGTGCCAGCAGCCCGACAGGGAAAAGAGGCTACACCTTC.

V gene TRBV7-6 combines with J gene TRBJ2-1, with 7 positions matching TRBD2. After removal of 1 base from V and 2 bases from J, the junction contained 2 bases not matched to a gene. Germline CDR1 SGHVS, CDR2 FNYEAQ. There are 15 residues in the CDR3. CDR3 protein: CASSLDGTTYNEQFF. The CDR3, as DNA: TGTGCCAGCAGCTTAGATGGGACTACCTACAATGAGCAGTTCTTC.

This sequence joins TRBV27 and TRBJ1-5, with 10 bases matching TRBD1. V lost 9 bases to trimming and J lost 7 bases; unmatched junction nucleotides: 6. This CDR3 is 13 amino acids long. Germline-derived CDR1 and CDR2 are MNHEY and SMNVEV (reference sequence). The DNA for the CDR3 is TGTGCCAGTTCCCGGGACAGGGGCCAGCCCCAGCATTTT. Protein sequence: CASSRDRGQPQHF.

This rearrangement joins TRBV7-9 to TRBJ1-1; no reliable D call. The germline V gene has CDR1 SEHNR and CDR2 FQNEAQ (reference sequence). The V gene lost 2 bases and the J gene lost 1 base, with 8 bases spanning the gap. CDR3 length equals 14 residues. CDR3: CASSLHYPNTEAFF. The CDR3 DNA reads TGTGCCAGCAGCTTACACTACCCGAACACTGAAGCTTTCTTT.

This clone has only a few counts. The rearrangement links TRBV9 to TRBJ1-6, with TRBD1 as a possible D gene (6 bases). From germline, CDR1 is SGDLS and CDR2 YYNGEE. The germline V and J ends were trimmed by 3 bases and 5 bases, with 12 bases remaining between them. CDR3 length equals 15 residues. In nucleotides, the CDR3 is TGTGCCAGCAGCGCTAGGACAGCCGATAATTCACCCCTCCACTTT. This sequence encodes CASSARTADNSPLHF. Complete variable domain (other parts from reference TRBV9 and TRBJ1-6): DSGVTQTPKHLITATGQRVTLRCSPRSGDLSVYWYQQSLDQGLQFLIQYYNGEERAKGNILERFSAQQFPDLHSELNLSSLELGDSALYFCASSARTADNSPLHFGNGTRLTVT.

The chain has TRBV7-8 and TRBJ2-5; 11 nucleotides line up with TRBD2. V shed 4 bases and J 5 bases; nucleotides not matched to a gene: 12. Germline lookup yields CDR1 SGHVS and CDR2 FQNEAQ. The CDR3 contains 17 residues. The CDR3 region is CASSSGLSGRVQETQYF. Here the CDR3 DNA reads TGTGCCAGCAGCTCGGGCCTTAGCGGGAGGGTTCAGGAGACCCAGTACTTC.

CDR3 DNA sequence: TGCGCCAGCAGCCTGGGACTAGCGGGAGTGGTCAATGAGCAGTTCTTC. This translates into CASSLGLAGVVNEQFF. The V call is TRBV5-1, the J call TRBJ2-1; 14 nucleotides line up with TRBD2. The V gene's germline CDR1 is SGHRS and CDR2 YFSETQ. CDR3 length: 16 amino acids. J lost 6 bases, V lost 4 bases, and 6 bases had no gene match. The variable domain in full, completed from reference TRBV5-1 and TRBJ2-1, reads KAGVTQTPRYLIKTRGQQVTLSCSPISGHRSVSWYQQTPGQGLQFLFEYFSETQRNKGNFPGRFSGRQFSNSRSEMNVSTLELGDSALYLCASSLGLAGVVNEQFFGPGTRLTVL.

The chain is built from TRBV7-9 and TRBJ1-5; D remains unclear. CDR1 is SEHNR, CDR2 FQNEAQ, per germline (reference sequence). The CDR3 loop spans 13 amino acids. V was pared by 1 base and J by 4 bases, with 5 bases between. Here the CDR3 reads CASSLDRNQPQHF. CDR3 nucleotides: TGTGCCAGCAGCTTAGATCGGAATCAGCCCCAGCATTTT.

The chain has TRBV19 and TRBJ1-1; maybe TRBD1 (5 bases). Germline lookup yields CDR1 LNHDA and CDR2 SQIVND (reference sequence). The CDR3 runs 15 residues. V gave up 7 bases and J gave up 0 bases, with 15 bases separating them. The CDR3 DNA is TGTGCCAGTAATATCGGGCAGGGCGTGAACACTGAAGCTTTCTTT. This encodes CASNIGQGVNTEAFF.

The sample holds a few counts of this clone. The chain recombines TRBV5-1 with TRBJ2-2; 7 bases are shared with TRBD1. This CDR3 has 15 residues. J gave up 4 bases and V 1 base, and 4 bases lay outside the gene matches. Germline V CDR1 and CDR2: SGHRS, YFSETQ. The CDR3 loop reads CASSLFGTATGELFF. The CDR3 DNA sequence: TGCGCCAGCAGCTTGTTCGGGACAGCCACCGGGGAGCTGTTTTTT.

The CDR3 here is CASSYNNLAGGPRNEQFF. DNA for the CDR3: TGTGCCAGCAGTTACAACAATCTAGCGGGGGGGCCGAGAAATGAGCAGTTCTTC. V is TRBV6-2 or TRBV6-3 and J is TRBJ2-1, with 12 positions matching TRBD2. The CDR3 is 18 residues long. Per the germline V gene, CDR1 is MNHEY and CDR2 is SVGEGT. The trim removed 2 bases at V and 7 bases at J, leaving 12 bases unmatched.

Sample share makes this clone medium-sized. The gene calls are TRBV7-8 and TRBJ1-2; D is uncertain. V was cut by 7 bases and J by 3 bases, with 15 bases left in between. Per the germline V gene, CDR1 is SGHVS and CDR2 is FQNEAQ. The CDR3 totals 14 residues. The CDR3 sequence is CASTPGRTDYGYTF. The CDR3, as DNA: TGTGCCAGCACCCCGGGCAGGACTGACTATGGCTACACCTTC.

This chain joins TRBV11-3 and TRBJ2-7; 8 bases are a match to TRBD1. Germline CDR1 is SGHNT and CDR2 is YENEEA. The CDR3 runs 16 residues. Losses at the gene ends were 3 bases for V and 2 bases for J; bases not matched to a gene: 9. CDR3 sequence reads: CASSLGFGQGTYEQYF. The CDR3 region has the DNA TGTGCCAGCAGCTTGGGATTCGGACAGGGAACCTACGAGCAGTACTTC. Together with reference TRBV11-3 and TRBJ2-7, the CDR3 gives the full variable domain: EAGVVQSPRYKIIEKKQPVAFWCNPISGHNTLYWYLQNLGQGPELLIRYENEEAVDDSQLPKDRFSAERLKGVDSTLKIQPAELGDSAVYLCASSLGFGQGTYEQYFGPGTRLTVT.

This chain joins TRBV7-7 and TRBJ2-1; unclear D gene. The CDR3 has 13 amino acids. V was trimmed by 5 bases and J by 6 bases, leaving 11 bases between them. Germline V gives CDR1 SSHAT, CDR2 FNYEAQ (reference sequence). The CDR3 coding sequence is TGTGCCAGCAGCCCCAGTTATGGCAATGAGCAGTTCTTC. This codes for CASSPSYGNEQFF.

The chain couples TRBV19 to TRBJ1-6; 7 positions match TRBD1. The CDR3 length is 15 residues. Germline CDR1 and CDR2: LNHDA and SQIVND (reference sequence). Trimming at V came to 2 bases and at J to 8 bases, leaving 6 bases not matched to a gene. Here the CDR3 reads CASSIRGQGDSPLHF. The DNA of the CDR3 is TGTGCCAGTAGTATACGGGGCCAGGGGGATTCACCCCTCCACTTT.

CDR3 in amino acids: CASSVTMNTEAFF. CDR3 DNA: TGTGCCAGCAGCGTAACTATGAACACTGAAGCTTTCTTT. The genes are TRBV7-2 and TRBJ1-1; D remains unclear. Trimming took off 5 bases at V and 0 bases at J, with 7 bases between the two ends. The CDR3 has 13 residues. In germline, CDR1 is SGHTA, CDR2 FQGNSA.

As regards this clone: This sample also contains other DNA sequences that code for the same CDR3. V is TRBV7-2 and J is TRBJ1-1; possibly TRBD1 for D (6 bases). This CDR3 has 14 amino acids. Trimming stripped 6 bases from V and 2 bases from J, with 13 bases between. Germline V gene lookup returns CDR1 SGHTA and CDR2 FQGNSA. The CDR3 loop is CASSLTTGNTEAFF. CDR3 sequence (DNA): TGTGCCAGCAGTTTAACGACAGGAAACACTGAAGCTTTCTTT.